This T cell receptor (beta chain) was observed in a study of cytotoxic CD8 clonotypes in ibrutinib-treated CLL. At the level of the study: Complete response was seen in 2 patients and partial in about 24; roughly 12 progressed and 14 stayed remitted after a median approximately 70 months.

Overall study findings and caveats: Clonality went up at ibrutinib response and then declined back toward baseline at progression. Treatment left the uncommon public clonotypes either contracted or stable in frequency.

Clones were read by immunoSEQ multiplex PCR, and TCRdb kept only the in-frame ones, dropping some. The sample lists more than 140,000 clones, approximately 80% occurring once. CDR3 size: 15 residues. V gave up 7 bases and J gave up 10 bases, with 23 bases separating them. Germline assignment: CDR1 MDHEN and CDR2 SYDVKM. Details on this clone: The antigen is not known.

Cryopreserved PBMCs provided approximately 2.2 micrograms of genomic DNA for the TCR beta libraries. The source is a human donor with chronic lymphocytic leukemia. The rearrangement uses TRBV28 and TRBJ2-1; weak D call: TRBD2 (7 bases). Sequenced here: PBMCs, sampled after 12 months of ibrutinib treatment. The CDR3 DNA is TGTGCCAGCACCCCCCAAGGTGGGGGGGCGCCAGAGCAGTTCTTC. It translates to CASTPQGGGAPEQFF.